A selection of T cell receptor beta chains follows, all from one sample in a study of T-cell reconstitution after alpha-beta-depleted transplantation in children. TCRdb reprocessed the PCR reads via MiXCR and lists one record per CDR3 protein. The sample holds over 200,000 distinct CDR3 sequences, around 9.6% seen once. Sequenced here: PBMCs from the stem cell graft donor, sampled from the stem cell graft. The source of these receptors is a human donor who donated a stem cell graft to a child with acute lymphoblastic leukemia. Both conserved end residues are part of each CDR3.

TRBV14,TRBJ2-7,CASSQDSGQGAEQYF
TRBV15,TRBJ2-5,CATSRGGVGNQETQYF
TRBV20-1,TRBJ2-7,CSVYTAYEQYF
TRBV7-2,TRBJ2-7,CASSFTGSSYEQYF
TRBV7-8,TRBJ1-1,CASSSRRMGDDTEAFF
TRBV5-1,TRBJ2-7,CASKPGTGEHEQYF
TRBV5-5,TRBJ2-1,CASSLTSYRARGFYEQFF
TRBV6-5,TRBJ2-1,CASRRPQLAVEFF
TRBV18,TRBJ2-1,CASAPTGGRNEQFF
TRBV27,TRBJ2-4,CASSLSHRGLAKNIQYF
TRBV30,TRBJ2-5,CAWTTGGQETQYF
TRBV6-5,TRBJ2-1,CASSYSQGVNEQFF
TRBV12-3/TRBV12-4,TRBJ1-4,CASTIGRWTGTRDDGEKLFF
TRBV4-1,TRBJ1-4,CASSRGLSEKLFF
TRBV5-6,TRBJ1-3,CASSSTGRGVGGNTIYF
TRBV11-3,TRBJ1-1,CASSWTANTEAFF
TRBV5-1,TRBJ2-7,CASSLEPDLVNEQYF
TRBV11-2,TRBJ2-2,CASSPWDRVAGELFF
TRBV12-3/TRBV12-4,TRBJ2-7,CASSFKVEGWEQYF
TRBV11-2,TRBJ2-2,CASSLGRHSNTGELFF
TRBV20-1,TRBJ2-1,CSARDGGPGVNEQFF
TRBV7-8,TRBJ2-1,CASGGARETDPLGEQFF
TRBV2,TRBJ2-1,CASRVDQGDEQFF
TRBV15,TRBJ1-1,CATSMGVPNTEAFF
TRBV7-8,TRBJ2-1,CASSLRGRYNEQFF
TRBV29-1,TRBJ1-2,CSVTRDGAGYGYTF
TRBV20-1,TRBJ1-5,CSARVEQFNQPQHF
TRBV12-3/TRBV12-4,TRBJ2-7,CASSLGRRFYEQYF
TRBV7-2,TRBJ1-1,CASSSRVLLATEAFF
TRBV3-1,TRBJ2-4,CASSQFTKLSGIQYF
TRBV12-3/TRBV12-4,TRBJ1-5,CASSAGQRLHQPQHF
TRBV7-9,TRBJ2-1,CASSLAGGLYNEQFF
TRBV29-1,TRBJ1-1,CSVDRGAQTEAFF
TRBV7-7,TRBJ2-5,CASSSSWGETQYF
TRBV4-2,TRBJ2-3,CASSQDTSGVLYTQYF
TRBV3-1,TRBJ1-4,CASSYNRGQDEKLFF
TRBV2,TRBJ1-5,CASRMGRDRGNQPQHF
TRBV9,TRBJ2-7,CASRGDSYEQYF
TRBV12-5,TRBJ2-3,CASGLGKQGSSTDTQYF
TRBV5-6,TRBJ1-4,CASSLSAGEKLFF
TRBV5-6,TRBJ2-1,CASSLARGLAGGMYNEQFF
TRBV7-9,TRBJ1-1,CASSVRGDEAFF
TRBV5-1,TRBJ2-7,CASSSGQVYYEQYF
TRBV9,TRBJ1-5,CASSVGTVQPQHF
TRBV24-1,TRBJ2-2,CATSDRKISRNTGELFF
TRBV15,TRBJ1-4,CATSRDTTSVATNEKLFF
TRBV20-1,TRBJ1-4,CSARGGGLNEKLFF
TRBV27,TRBJ2-1,CASSLSVGGRRGEQFF
TRBV12-3/TRBV12-4,TRBJ1-3,CASTSGTGHYLPSGNTIYF
TRBV10-2,TRBJ2-7,CATLAEPSYEQYF
TRBV3-1,TRBJ1-2,CASSQAQSYGYTF
TRBV5-5,TRBJ2-7,CASSFEQGSSYEQYF
TRBV5-1,TRBJ1-1,CASSQNADTEAFF